These T cell receptor beta chains were read from a single sample in a study of cytomegalovirus exposure and HLA in healthy donors. Assay: immunoSEQ multiplex PCR; the TCRdb copy retains only in-frame clones and omits some. The sample lists around 140,000 clones, about 80% occurring once. Source material: PBMCs. Receptors were obtained from a man aged 25 to 40 in good health and CMV-seropositive. Each CDR3 is given with its conserved first and last residue.

cdr3_length	j_call	v_call	cdr3_aa
17	TRBJ2-3	TRBV4-1	CASSHAPGQGNTDTQYF
12	TRBJ1-2	TRBV5-6	CASSGGSFGYTF
14	TRBJ1-1	TRBV28	CASRGRQLNTEAFF
13	TRBJ1-5	TRBV19	CASSEQRNQPQHF
13	TRBJ1-5	TRBV6-1	CASTEMGNQPQHF
13	TRBJ2-3	TRBV29-1	CSVSGTSPSEQYF
13	TRBJ2-4	TRBV27	CASSPQGPRIQYF
13	TRBJ1-2	TRBV2	CASSDFQSYGYTF
13	TRBJ1-6	TRBV6-1	CATMDRGSSPLHF
14	TRBJ2-1	TRBV2	CASIDRMTYNEQFF
15	TRBJ2-7	TRBV21-1	CAIYRRGSPRWEQYF
14	TRBJ2-7	TRBV5-1	CASSQGTLKGEQYF
17	TRBJ2-3	TRBV4-1	CASSQGRARGIRDTQYF
13	TRBJ2-1	TRBV10-1	CASSTGAYNEQFF
15	TRBJ2-2	TRBV2	CASTGGGLLTGELFF